The TCR delta chain described here comes from a study of Vδ1+ human thymocytes (dated by TCRdb to between 2017 and 2018). Regarding the research as a whole: As a data resource, the study described the mRNA-level TRG and TRD CDR3 repertoires of highly purified Vdelta1+ thymocytes obtained from young children. Earlier work had validated the multiplex-based CDR3 amplicon strategy against 5'RACE-based methods for generating CDR3 amplicons.

Including cysteine and phenylalanine, the CDR3 has 18 amino acids. The CDR3 DNA has 54 bases and is translated from base 1. The V and J ends are trimmed by 3 bases and 0 bases, leaving 20 bases between them. CDR1 and CDR2, looked up from the germline V gene, are TSWWSYY and QGS. Thymic samples were depleted of alphabeta T cells, then CD3+ TCRVdelta1+ TCRVdelta2- thymocytes were FACS-sorted. A purity of roughly 97% to 99.6% was achieved for sorted Vdelta1+ thymocytes. The thymic specimens were obtained from fewer than ten paediatric patients, aged about 5 days to 15 months, who were having corrective cardiac surgery. After the thymic tissue was dispersed, mononuclear cells were isolated using a Histopaque-1077 density gradient. Staining used anti-TCRVdelta1 clone TS8.2, anti-TCRVdelta2 clone B6, anti-CD3 clone HIT3a and anti-TCRalphabeta clone IP26 antibodies. Broad study findings and their caveats: Donors shared many TRG clonotypes (up to about 7x10^3), but TRD repertoires were essentially private, with at most 130 shared. The use of highly purified populations and single-cell validation was advised by the authors, since misinterpretation of bulk repertoire data could be caused by unexpected Vdelta2 sequences. Because no clustering by age or sex was observed, donors were not stratified by these variables in the analyses. Unlike the oligoclonal repertoires in peripheral blood, the thymic TRG and TRD repertoires appeared highly polyclonal, with Gaussian CDR3 length distributions. Even though sort purity was high, about 20% of thymic TRD sequences were Vdelta2 (and few were Vdelta3), which was not the case for the peripheral blood Vdelta1+ controls.

RNA extraction was carried out with the RNeasy mini kit, and reverse transcription was then done using Superscript III. Multiplex PCR was used to generate CDR3 amplicons, with pooled V-gene forward primers and a constant-region reverse primer carrying Illumina adaptor overhangs. After gel purification, the amplicons were indexed with Nextera index primers during eight to nine additional PCR cycles and then purified using AMPure XP beads. Libraries were sequenced on an Illumina MiSeq with paired-end 250 bp reads, dual indexing and around 19% PhiX spike-in. Processing in the source paper ran as follows. FastQC was used to check read quality, and ea-utils fastq-join was used to merge TRG read pairs. IMGT/HighV-QUEST was used to annotate the sequences, only productive sequences with an unambiguous V-gene assignment were kept, and clonotypes were defined as sequences sharing an identical CDR3 sequence. VDJtools 1.1.1, tcR 2.2.3, Treemap and vegan Shannon diversity in R 3.4.4 were used for downstream analysis. TCRdb reprocessed the public reads with the caller CATT; rows with the same DNA were merged afterwards. TCRdb, not the authors, supplied the V and J calls. The sample includes some 54,000 delta-chain clones, with 15% to 20% observed a single time. The ten largest clones represent roughly 0.5% of the sample.

A few counts support this clone. Its recognized antigen is unknown. No much larger clonotype is one base removed from it; base qualities were not supplied. The chain is made from TRDV1 and TRDJ1; no confident D gene assignment can be made. This TCR was sampled from a boy under three years old who had congenital heart surgery. The sample consisted of Vdelta1+ gamma-delta thymocytes from the thymus. The intended sense of this specimen's cell subset or site label: FACS-sorted CD3+ TCRalphabeta- TCRVdelta1+ TCRVdelta2- thymocytes. The CDR3 protein: CALGDGPDPQKYTDKLIF. The base sequence is TGTGCTCTTGGGGACGGCCCCGACCCCCAAAAGTACACCGATAAACTCATCTTT.